The 7 T cell receptor beta chains below all came from one sample that was sequenced in a study of PD-1 blockade in classical Hodgkin lymphoma. Every single patient, without exception, relapsed after autologous stem cell transplantation, and brentuximab vedotin exposure varied. Assay used: immunoSEQ multiplex PCR; TCRdb lists only in-frame clones, some missing. The sample contains some 25,000 clones, approximately 72% of which appear only once. The source was peripheral blood mononuclear cells (PBMCs), collected before the second cycle of nivolumab. The receptors originated from a human donor with classical Hodgkin lymphoma.

The chain joins TRBV7-9 to TRBJ1-2, with TRBD1 matching 9 bases. This CDR3 has 18 residues. Unmatched junction bases numbered 14, after V lost 5 bases and J lost 1 base. Germline-derived CDR1 and CDR2 are SEHNR and FQNEAQ (reference sequence). DNA of the CDR3: TGTGCCAGCAGCCCCACCGGGACAGGGTTGTCCAGTAACTATGGCTACACCTTC. It encodes CASSPTGTGLSSNYGYTF.

As concerns this clone: Germline is not matched at one junction end, which may reflect a read error. The chain recombines TRBV6-5 with TRBJ1-1; no firm D call. The germline CDR1 and CDR2 sequences are MNHEY and SVGAGI. The CDR3 length is 13 residues. CDR3 bases: TGTGCGAGCAGCTCGGTTCTGAACACTGAAGCTTTCTTT. Protein sequence: CASSSVLNTEAFF.

The chain employs TRBV18 and TRBJ1-2; D unclear. V lost 3 bases to trimming and J lost 6 bases, with 20 bases between them. Germline V gene data show CDR1 as KGHSH and CDR2 as LQKENI. The CDR3 spans 16 residues. CDR3 DNA sequence: TGTGCCAGCTCACCCACCTCGGCAGGTGGGATCAATGGCTACACCTTC. Translated, it gives CASSPTSAGGINGYTF.

This clone was found a few times. The chain links TRBV18 to TRBJ2-7; 7 positions agree with TRBD1. The CDR3 has 14 residues. The trim removed 4 bases at V and 3 bases at J, leaving 6 bases unmatched. Germline V gives CDR1 KGHSH, CDR2 LQKENI. In nucleotides, the CDR3 is TGTGCCAGCTCACTAGGGACAGTCTACTACGAGCAGTACTTC. The encoded protein is CASSLGTVYYEQYF. The full variable domain, its missing parts supplied by reference TRBV18 and TRBJ2-7, is NAGVMQNPRHLVRRRGQEARLRCSPMKGHSHVYWYRQLPEEGLKFMVYLQKENIIDESGMPKERFSAEFPKEGPSILRIQQVVRGDSAAYFCASSLGTVYYEQYFGPGTRLTVT.

This chain connects TRBV7-8 to TRBJ1-6; 7 nucleotides align to TRBD1. This CDR3 is 14 amino acids long. Germline V gives CDR1 SGHVS, CDR2 FQNEAQ. The trim removed 4 bases at V and 7 bases at J, leaving 4 bases unmatched. CDR3 loop: CASSWGQSNSPLHF. CDR3 in DNA: TGTGCCAGCAGCTGGGGACAGTCAAATTCACCCCTCCACTTT.

The chain has TRBV7-2 and TRBJ2-1, with D perhaps TRBD2 (5 bases). Germline V gene sequence: CDR1 SGHTA, CDR2 FQGNSA. The CDR3 loop spans 14 amino acids. V lost 1 base and J 4 bases, leaving 8 bases between the germline ends. The CDR3 protein is CASSLVGGYNEQFF. Written as DNA, the CDR3 is TGTGCCAGCAGCTTAGTTGGCGGGTACAATGAGCAGTTCTTC. Full variable domain (missing parts from reference TRBV7-2 and TRBJ2-1): GAGVSQSPSNKVTEKGKDVELRCDPISGHTALYWYRQSLGQGLEFLIYFQGNSAPDKSGLPSDRFSAERTGGSVSTLTIQRTQQEDSAVYLCASSLVGGYNEQFFGPGTRLTVL.

V and J are TRBV6-5 and TRBJ1-2; TRBD1 agrees at 9 bases. Trimming cost V 8 bases and J 2 bases; bases outside gene matches: 9. There are 15 residues in the CDR3. CDR1 MNHEY and CDR2 SVGAGI come from the germline V gene. In DNA, the CDR3 is TGTGCCAGCTATCAACAGGGGGCGCGGAACTATGGCTACACCTTC. Its protein product is CASYQQGARNYGYTF.